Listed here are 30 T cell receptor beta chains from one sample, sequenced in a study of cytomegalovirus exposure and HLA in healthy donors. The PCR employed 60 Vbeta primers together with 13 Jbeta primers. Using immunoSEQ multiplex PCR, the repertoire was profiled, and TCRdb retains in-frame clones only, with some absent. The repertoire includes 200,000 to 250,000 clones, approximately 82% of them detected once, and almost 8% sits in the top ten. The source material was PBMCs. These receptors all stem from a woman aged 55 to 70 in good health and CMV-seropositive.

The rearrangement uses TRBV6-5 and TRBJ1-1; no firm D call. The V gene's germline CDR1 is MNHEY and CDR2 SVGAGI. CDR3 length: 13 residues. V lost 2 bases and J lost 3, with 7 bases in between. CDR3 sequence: CASSYRVYTEAFF. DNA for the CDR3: TGTGCCAGCAGTTACAGAGTGTACACTGAAGCTTTCTTT.

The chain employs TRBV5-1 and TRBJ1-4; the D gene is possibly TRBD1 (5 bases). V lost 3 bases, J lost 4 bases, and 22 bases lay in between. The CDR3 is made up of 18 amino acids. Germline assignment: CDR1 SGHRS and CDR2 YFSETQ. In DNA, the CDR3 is TGCGCCAGCAGCTGGTGGGGAGGAGGTCGGGGGAATAATGAAAAACTGTTTTTT. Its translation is CASSWWGGGRGNNEKLFF.

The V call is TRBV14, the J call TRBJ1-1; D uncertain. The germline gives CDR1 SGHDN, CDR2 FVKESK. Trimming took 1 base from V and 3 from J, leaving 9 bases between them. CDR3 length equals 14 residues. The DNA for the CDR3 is TGTGCCAGCAGCCAAGGACGGCGGCACACTGAAGCTTTCTTT. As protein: CASSQGRRHTEAFF.

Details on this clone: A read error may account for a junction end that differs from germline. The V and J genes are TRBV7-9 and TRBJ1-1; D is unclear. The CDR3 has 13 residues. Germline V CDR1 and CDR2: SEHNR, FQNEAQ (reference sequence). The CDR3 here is CSSSFRVNTEAFF. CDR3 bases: TGTTCCAGCAGCTTCCGGGTTAACACTGAAGCTTTCTTT.

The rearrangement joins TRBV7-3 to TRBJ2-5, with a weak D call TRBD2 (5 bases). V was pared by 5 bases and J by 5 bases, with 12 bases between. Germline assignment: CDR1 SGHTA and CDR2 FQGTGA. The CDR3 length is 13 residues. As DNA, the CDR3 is TGTGCCAGCAGCCTCCGTCGAGGGGAGACCCAGTACTTC. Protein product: CASSLRRGETQYF.

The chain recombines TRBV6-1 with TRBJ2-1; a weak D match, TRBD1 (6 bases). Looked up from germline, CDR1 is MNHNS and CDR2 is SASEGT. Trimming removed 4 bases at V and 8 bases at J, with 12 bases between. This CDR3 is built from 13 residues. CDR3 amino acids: CASSVPAGDEQFF. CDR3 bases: TGTGCCAGCAGTGTCCCCGCAGGGGATGAGCAGTTCTTC.

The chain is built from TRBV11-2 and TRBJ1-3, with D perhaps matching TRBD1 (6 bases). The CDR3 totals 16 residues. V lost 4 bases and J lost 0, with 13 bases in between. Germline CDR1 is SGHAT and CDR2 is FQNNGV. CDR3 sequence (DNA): TGTGCCAGCAGCTCTCCCGGGGGGGCCTCTGGAAACACCATATATTTT. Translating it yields CASSSPGGASGNTIYF. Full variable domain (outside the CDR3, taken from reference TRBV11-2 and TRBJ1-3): EAGVAQSPRYKIIEKRQSVAFWCNPISGHATLYWYQQILGQGPKLLIQFQNNGVVDDSQLPKDRFSAERLKGVDSTLKIQPAKLEDSAVYLCASSSPGGASGNTIYFGEGSWLTVV.

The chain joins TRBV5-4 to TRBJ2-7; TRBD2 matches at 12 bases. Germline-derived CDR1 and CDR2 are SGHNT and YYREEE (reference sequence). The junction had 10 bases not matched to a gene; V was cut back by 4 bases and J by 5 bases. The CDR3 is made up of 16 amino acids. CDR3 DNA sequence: TGTGCCAGCAGCCAAGGCCACCGACTAGCGGGAGACGAGCAGTACTTC. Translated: CASSQGHRLAGDEQYF.

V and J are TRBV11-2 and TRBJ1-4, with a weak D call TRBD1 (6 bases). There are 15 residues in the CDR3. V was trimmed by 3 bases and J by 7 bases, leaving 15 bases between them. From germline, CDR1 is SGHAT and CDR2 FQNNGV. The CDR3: CASSLSQGGGEKLFF. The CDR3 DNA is TGTGCCAGCAGCTTGTCACAGGGTGGGGGTGAAAAACTGTTTTTT. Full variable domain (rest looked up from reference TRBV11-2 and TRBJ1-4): EAGVAQSPRYKIIEKRQSVAFWCNPISGHATLYWYQQILGQGPKLLIQFQNNGVVDDSQLPKDRFSAERLKGVDSTLKIQPAKLEDSAVYLCASSLSQGGGEKLFFGSGTQLSVL.

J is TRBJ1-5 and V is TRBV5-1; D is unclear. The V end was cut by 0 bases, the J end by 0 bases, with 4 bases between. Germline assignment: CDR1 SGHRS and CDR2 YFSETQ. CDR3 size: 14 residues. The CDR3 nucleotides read TGCGCCAGCAGCTTGGGACTTAGCAATCAGCCCCAGCATTTT. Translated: CASSLGLSNQPQHF.

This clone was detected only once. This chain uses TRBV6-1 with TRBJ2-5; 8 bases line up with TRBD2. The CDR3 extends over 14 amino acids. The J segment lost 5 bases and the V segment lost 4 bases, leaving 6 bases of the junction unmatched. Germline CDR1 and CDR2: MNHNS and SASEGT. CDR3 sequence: CASSGGLGSETQYF. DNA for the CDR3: TGTGCCAGCAGTGGGGGACTAGGATCGGAGACCCAGTACTTC.

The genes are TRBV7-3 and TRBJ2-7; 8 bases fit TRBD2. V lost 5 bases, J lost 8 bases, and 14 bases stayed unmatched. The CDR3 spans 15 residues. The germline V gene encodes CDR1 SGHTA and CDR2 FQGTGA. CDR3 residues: CASSAGGGAGVKQYF. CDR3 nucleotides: TGTGCCAGCAGCGCCGGGGGGGGAGCGGGAGTCAAGCAGTACTTC. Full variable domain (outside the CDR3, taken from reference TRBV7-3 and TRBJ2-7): GAGVSQTPSNKVTEKGKYVELRCDPISGHTALYWYRQSLGQGPEFLIYFQGTGAADDSGLPNDRFFAVRPEGSVSTLKIQRTERGDSAVYLCASSAGGGAGVKQYFGPGTRLTVT.

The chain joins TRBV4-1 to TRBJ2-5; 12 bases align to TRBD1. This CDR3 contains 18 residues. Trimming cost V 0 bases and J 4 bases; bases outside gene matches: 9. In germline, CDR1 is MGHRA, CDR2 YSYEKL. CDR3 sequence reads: CASSQDLQGDRGRETQYF. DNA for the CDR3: TGCGCCAGCAGCCAAGATCTCCAGGGGGACAGGGGGCGAGAGACCCAGTACTTC.

CDR3 in DNA: TGCGCCAGCAGCCAAGAGGTAACTCACGAGCAGTACTTC. This gives the protein CASSQEVTHEQYF. The V call is TRBV4-1, the J call TRBJ2-7, with D uncertain. This CDR3 is 13 amino acids long. Germline V lookup: CDR1 MGHRA, CDR2 YSYEKL. V was shortened by 0 bases and J by 5 bases, with 8 bases between the two germline ends.

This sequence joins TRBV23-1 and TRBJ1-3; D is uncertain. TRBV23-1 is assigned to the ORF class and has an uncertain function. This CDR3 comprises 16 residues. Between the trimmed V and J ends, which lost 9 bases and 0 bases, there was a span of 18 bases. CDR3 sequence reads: CARNSLWSSSGNTIYF. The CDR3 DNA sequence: TGCGCCAGAAACTCTCTCTGGTCCTCCTCTGGAAACACCATATATTTT.

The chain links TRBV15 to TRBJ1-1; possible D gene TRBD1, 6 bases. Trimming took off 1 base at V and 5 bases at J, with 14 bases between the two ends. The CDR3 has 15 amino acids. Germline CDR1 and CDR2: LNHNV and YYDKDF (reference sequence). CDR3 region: CATSRAPGEGTEAFF. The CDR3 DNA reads TGTGCCACCAGCAGAGCCCCAGGGGAGGGAACTGAAGCTTTCTTT.

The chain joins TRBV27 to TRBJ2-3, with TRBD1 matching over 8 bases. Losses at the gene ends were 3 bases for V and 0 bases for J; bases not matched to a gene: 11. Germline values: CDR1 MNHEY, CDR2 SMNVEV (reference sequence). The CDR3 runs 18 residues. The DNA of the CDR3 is TGTGCCAGCAGTTTCCTCGACAGGGGCCTCACTAGCACAGATACGCAGTATTTT. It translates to CASSFLDRGLTSTDTQYF.

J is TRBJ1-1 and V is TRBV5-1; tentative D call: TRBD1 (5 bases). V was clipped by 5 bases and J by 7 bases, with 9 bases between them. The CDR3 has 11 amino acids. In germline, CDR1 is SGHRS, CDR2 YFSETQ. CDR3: CASRLGGEAFF. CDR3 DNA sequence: TGCGCCAGCAGACTGGGGGGTGAAGCTTTCTTT.

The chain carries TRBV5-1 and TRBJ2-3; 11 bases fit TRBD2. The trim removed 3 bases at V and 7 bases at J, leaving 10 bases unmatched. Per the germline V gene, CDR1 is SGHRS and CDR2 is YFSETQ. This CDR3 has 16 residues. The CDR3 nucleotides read TGCGCCAGCAGCTCGTCCCCTAGCGGGAGGTCTTATACGCAGTATTTT. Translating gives CASSSSPSGRSYTQYF.

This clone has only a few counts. The CDR3 is CASSLGQQETQYF. The CDR3 DNA reads as TGTGCCAGCAGCTTAGGACAGCAAGAGACCCAGTACTTC. The chain joins TRBV7-6 to TRBJ2-5; tentatively, D is TRBD1 (5 bases). The CDR3 has 13 amino acids. V dropped 1 base and J dropped 2 bases, with 5 bases sitting between them. The V gene's germline CDR1 is SGHVS and CDR2 FNYEAQ.

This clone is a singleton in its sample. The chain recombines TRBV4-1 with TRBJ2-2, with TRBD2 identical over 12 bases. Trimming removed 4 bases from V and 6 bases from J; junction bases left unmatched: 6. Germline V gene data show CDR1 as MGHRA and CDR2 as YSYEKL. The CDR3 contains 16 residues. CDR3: CASSLGLAGTSGELFF. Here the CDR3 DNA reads TGCGCCAGCAGCCTGGGACTAGCGGGTACCTCCGGGGAGCTGTTTTTT.

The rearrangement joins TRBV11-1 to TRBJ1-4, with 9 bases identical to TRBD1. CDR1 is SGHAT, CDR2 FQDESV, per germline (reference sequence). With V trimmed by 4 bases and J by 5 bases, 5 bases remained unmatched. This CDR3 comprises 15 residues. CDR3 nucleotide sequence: TGTGCCAGCAGCTCGGCCGGGACAGGGAATGAAAAACTGTTTTTT. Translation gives CASSSAGTGNEKLFF.

In nucleotides, the CDR3 is TGTGCCAGCACTAGATTCGGCACAGATACGCAGTATTTT. Translating it yields CASTRFGTDTQYF. V usage is TRBV6-5 and J usage is TRBJ2-3; no clear D. This CDR3 contains 13 residues. The ends were cut back, 7 bases at V and 1 base at J, with 9 bases in the middle. CDR1 and CDR2 from the germline V gene are MNHEY and SVGAGI.

CDR3 sequence reads: CASSLGHLRSYEQYF. The CDR3, as DNA: TGTGCCAGCAGCTTGGGACATTTAAGGTCCTACGAGCAGTACTTC. The rearrangement uses TRBV5-4 and TRBJ2-7; no definite D call. This CDR3 is built from 15 residues. From germline, CDR1 is SGHNT and CDR2 YYREEE (reference sequence). Trimming removed 0 bases from V and 1 base from J, with 11 bases in between.

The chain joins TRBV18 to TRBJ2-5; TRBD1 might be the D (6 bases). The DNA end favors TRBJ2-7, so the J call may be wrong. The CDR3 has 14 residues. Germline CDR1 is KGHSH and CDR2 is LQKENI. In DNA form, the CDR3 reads TGTGCCAGCTCACCGACAGGAGAGCCCTACGAGCAGTACTTC. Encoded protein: CASSPTGEPYEQYF.

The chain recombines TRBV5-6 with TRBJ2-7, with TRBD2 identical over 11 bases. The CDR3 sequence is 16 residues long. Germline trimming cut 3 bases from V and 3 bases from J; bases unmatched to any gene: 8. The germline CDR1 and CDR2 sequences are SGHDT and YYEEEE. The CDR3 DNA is TGTGCCAGCAGCTCGACCCCCGGGACTAGCGGCTACGAGCAGTACTTC. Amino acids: CASSSTPGTSGYEQYF. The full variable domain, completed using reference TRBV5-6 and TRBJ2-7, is DAGVTQSPTHLIKTRGQQVTLRCSPKSGHDTVSWYQQALGQGPQFIFQYYEEEERQRGNFPDRFSGHQFPNYSSELNVNALLLGDSALYLCASSSTPGTSGYEQYFGPGTRLTVT.

This CDR3 is CASSLDTSGNTIYF. The CDR3 DNA sequence: TGTGCCAGCAGTCTGGACACCTCTGGAAACACCATATATTTT. This chain joins TRBV2 and TRBJ1-3, with a weak D call TRBD1 (5 bases). The CDR3 runs 14 residues. CDR1 and CDR2 from the germline V gene are SNHLY and FYNNEI. Between the trimmed V and J ends, which lost 5 bases and 0 bases, there was a span of 8 bases.

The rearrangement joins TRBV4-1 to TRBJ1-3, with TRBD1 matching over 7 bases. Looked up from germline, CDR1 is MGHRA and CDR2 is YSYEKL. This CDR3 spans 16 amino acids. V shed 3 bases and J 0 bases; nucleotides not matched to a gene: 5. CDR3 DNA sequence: TGCGCCAGCAGCCACCCCACAGGGGACTCTGGAAACACCATATATTTT. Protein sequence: CASSHPTGDSGNTIYF.

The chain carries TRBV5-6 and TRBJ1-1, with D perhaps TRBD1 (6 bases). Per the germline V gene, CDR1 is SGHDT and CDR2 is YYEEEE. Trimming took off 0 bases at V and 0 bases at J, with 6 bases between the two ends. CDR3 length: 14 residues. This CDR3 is CASSLGTVNTEAFF. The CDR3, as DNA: TGTGCCAGCAGCTTGGGGACAGTGAACACTGAAGCTTTCTTT.

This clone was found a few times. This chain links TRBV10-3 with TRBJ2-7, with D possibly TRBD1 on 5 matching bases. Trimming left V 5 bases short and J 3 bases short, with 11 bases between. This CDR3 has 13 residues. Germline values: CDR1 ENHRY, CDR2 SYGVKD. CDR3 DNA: TGTGCCATCAGTTCAGGGTCCGACTACGAGCAGTACTTC. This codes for CAISSGSDYEQYF.